This T cell receptor (beta chain) was retrieved from a study of human T cells and chemical hapten exposure. Whole-study findings and limits: Sensitization with DPC brought no change to TCRs above 1 in 1000 in frequency.

Separate cDNA molecules received unique molecular identifiers, which the library attached to them. Under the authors' procedure: The median was roughly 91,000 TCRs per sample, ranging about 23,224 to 690,600. One entry per CDR3 protein results from TCRdb running MiXCR on the RACE reads. TCRdb's processing, not the authors', yielded these V and J calls. The sample gives tens of thousands of distinct CDR3 sequences, over 6.5% of which show up once; 1.5% is in the top ten. This clonotype was counted between two and nine times. Its cognate antigen is unknown. Time point in this sample: healthy volunteer bleed at 6 weeks. Someone pulled total RNA out of unfractionated whole blood. Trimming took 5 bases from V and 2 from J; bases not matched to a gene: 6. The germline V gene has CDR1 LGHDT and CDR2 YNNKEL (reference sequence). The CDR3 extends over 14 amino acids.

Material: whole blood. The V gene is TRBV3-1, the J gene TRBJ2-7, with 7 bases fitting TRBD1. The TCR originated in a male donor in good health. Some clones in this sample may be carry-over from other donors' samples. This chain's CDR3 is CASSKKGGTYEQYF. CDR3 sequence (DNA): TGTGCCAGCAGCAAGAAAGGGGGCACCTACGAGCAGTACTTC.